Listed here are 15 T cell receptor beta chains from one sample, sequenced in a study of blood T cells in healthy people across ages. Primers used in a second PCR of roughly 7 to 12 cycles were a sample-barcoded 5' primer and a J-beta primer mix. TCRdb reanalysed the 5' RACE reads using MiXCR and keeps one entry per CDR3 protein. The data show fewer than 2 million distinct CDR3 sequences, 35% to 50% seen once. The specimen was blood. Receptor source: a human donor in good health.

This clonotype was observed a handful of times. This sequence joins TRBV5-1 and TRBJ2-7; D tentatively fits TRBD1 or TRBD2 (7 bases each). CDR3 length equals 16 residues. V gave up 0 bases and J gave up 1 base, with 14 bases separating them. Germline V CDR1 and CDR2: SGHRS, YFSETQ. CDR3 nucleotide sequence: TGCGCCAGCAGCTTGGCCAGGGGGGGGCTATCCTACGAGCAGTACTTC. Translating gives CASSLARGGLSYEQYF.

The rearrangement links TRBV11-2 to TRBJ2-4; the D gene is possibly TRBD1 (5 bases). Germline CDR1 is SGHAT and CDR2 is FQNNGV. Deletions cut 1 base from V and 5 bases from J, with 12 bases between. CDR3 length: 15 amino acids. As DNA, the CDR3 is TGTGCCAGCAGCTTAGCTCAGGGTAGGGAAAACATTCAGTACTTC. Translation gives CASSLAQGRENIQYF.

The rearrangement joins TRBV6-5 to TRBJ2-6, with D possibly matching TRBD2 (6 bases). The CDR3 is 15 amino acids. With 7 bases removed from V and 0 bases from J, the gap between germline ends came to 10 bases. CDR1 and CDR2 from the germline V gene are MNHEY and SVGAGI. The CDR3 nucleotides are TGTGCCAGCATAAAGACTAGCTCTGGGGCCAACGTCCTGACTTTC. It codes for CASIKTSSGANVLTF.

The chain combines TRBV20-1 with TRBJ2-1, with 12 bases identical to TRBD2. In germline, CDR1 is DFQATT, CDR2 SNEGSKA (reference sequence). The CDR3 has 16 residues. J lost 7 bases, V lost 8 bases, and 15 bases had no gene match. The CDR3 region is CSPQGLAGGPVNEQFF. The CDR3 nucleotides read TGCAGTCCACAGGGGCTAGCGGGGGGGCCGGTAAATGAGCAGTTCTTC.

The chain uses TRBV6-2 or TRBV6-3 and TRBJ2-7; D possibly uses TRBD1 or TRBD2 (5 bases each). Trimming pared 6 bases from V and 4 bases from J, leaving 16 bases between. This CDR3 is built from 14 residues. Germline values: CDR1 MNHEY, CDR2 SVGEGT. DNA of the CDR3: TGTGCCAGCAGCCGGGACGGGGACGGGTACGAGCAGTACTTC. It yields the protein CASSRDGDGYEQYF.

This clonotype was seen more than once but under ten times. The chain combines TRBV5-1 with TRBJ2-5; D perhaps matches TRBD2 (6 bases). CDR3 length: 16 amino acids. Germline V gives CDR1 SGHRS, CDR2 YFSETQ. V dropped 0 bases and J dropped 5 bases, with 17 bases sitting between them. The CDR3 nucleotides read TGCGCCAGCAGCTTGGCCCCGACTAGGGCCGGGGAGACCCAGTACTTC. This encodes CASSLAPTRAGETQYF.

The rearrangement joins TRBV3-1 to TRBJ2-5; D is perhaps TRBD2 (7 bases). CDR1 and CDR2 (germline): LGHDT, YNNKEL (reference sequence). This CDR3 is built from 16 residues. Trimming took off 3 bases at V and 3 bases at J, with 17 bases between the two ends. CDR3 protein: CASSHTGGLKKETQYF. DNA for the CDR3: TGTGCCAGCAGCCACACCGGGGGGCTGAAAAAAGAGACCCAGTACTTC.

The chain employs TRBV5-1 and TRBJ1-6; TRBD1 matches 7 bases. The CDR3 has 17 residues. V shed 4 bases, J shed 7 bases, and the junction held 14 bases outside the gene matches. Germline V gene data show CDR1 as SGHRS and CDR2 as YFSETQ. Written as DNA, the CDR3 is TGCGCCAGCAGCCCGGGATCGCAGGGGGTCTGGAATTCACCCCTCCACTTT. This sequence encodes CASSPGSQGVWNSPLHF.

The rearrangement uses TRBV7-2 and TRBJ2-5, with 10 nucleotides matching TRBD2. Per the germline V gene, CDR1 is SGHTA and CDR2 is FQGNSA. The CDR3 covers 15 residues. Trimming at V came to 4 bases and at J to 5 bases, leaving 7 bases not matched to a gene. CDR3 sequence (DNA): TGTGCCAGCAGCTCAACTAGCGGGGTTGTCGAGACCCAGTACTTC. It yields the protein CASSSTSGVVETQYF.

The chain employs TRBV5-1 and TRBJ1-5; D uncertain. V was trimmed by 0 bases and J by 9 bases, leaving 10 bases between them. Looked up from germline, CDR1 is SGHRS and CDR2 is YFSETQ. The CDR3 totals 13 residues. As DNA, the CDR3 is TGCGCCAGCAGCTTGGGAGCCGGCGGGCCCCAGCATTTT. This translates into CASSLGAGGPQHF.

This clonotype was counted a few times. This chain uses TRBV20-1 with TRBJ2-1, with D perhaps matching TRBD2 (6 bases). CDR3 length equals 12 residues. V lost 1 base and J 10 bases, leaving 11 bases between the germline ends. The germline CDR1 and CDR2 sequences are DFQATT and SNEGSKA (reference sequence). The DNA of the CDR3 is TGCAGTGCTAGAGGGGACTTCAAAGAGCAGTTCTTC. As protein: CSARGDFKEQFF.

V usage is TRBV5-1 and J usage is TRBJ1-2; D remains ambiguous. This CDR3 is 14 amino acids long. Germline CDR1 is SGHRS and CDR2 is YFSETQ. The V end lost 2 bases, the J end lost 4 bases, and 12 bases lay between the germline ends. This CDR3 reads CASSFRRTSYGYTF. CDR3 nucleotides: TGCGCCAGCAGCTTCAGACGTACGAGCTATGGCTACACCTTC.

This clonotype has a handful of counts. J is TRBJ2-5 and V is TRBV29-1, with D possibly matching TRBD2 (5 bases). CDR3 length: 15 residues. V was shortened by 4 bases and J by 4 bases, with 19 bases between the two germline ends. The V gene's germline CDR1 is SQVTM and CDR2 ANQGSEA. CDR3 sequence: CSVGTTGVERETQYF. CDR3 nucleotide sequence: TGCAGCGTTGGGACGACCGGGGTGGAGAGAGAGACCCAGTACTTC. The full variable domain, with the rest looked up from reference TRBV29-1 and TRBJ2-5, is SAVISQKPSRDICQRGTSLTIQCQVDSQVTMMFWYRQQPGQSLTLIATANQGSEATYESGFVIDKFPISRPNLTFSTLTVSNMSPEDSSIYLCSVGTTGVERETQYFGPGTRLLVL.

This chain connects TRBV7-2 to TRBJ2-1, with D tentatively TRBD2 (6 bases). CDR1 and CDR2 (germline): SGHTA, FQGNSA. Trimming pared 6 bases from V and 7 bases from J, leaving 13 bases between. This CDR3 is built from 13 residues. CDR3 coding DNA: TGTGCCAGCAGGCGGGGATCTTGGAATGAGCAGTTCTTC. Translated: CASRRGSWNEQFF.

As regards this clonotype: This may be a read error: a much more frequent sequence differs by one nucleotide. The chain is built from TRBV6-1 and TRBJ2-7; weak D call: TRBD1 (7 bases). The J call may be in error: the DNA end matches TRBJ2-5 better. CDR1 is MNHNS, CDR2 SASEGT, per germline. This CDR3 comprises 16 residues. DNA for the CDR3: TGTGCCAGCAGTGAGAATTGGAACAGGGGAGGAGAGACCCAGTACTTC. As protein: CASSENWNRGGETQYF.